The 28 T cell receptor beta chains below were found in one sample sequenced in a study of cytomegalovirus exposure and HLA in healthy donors. Both 60 Vbeta primers and 13 Jbeta primers went into the PCR. Repertoires were generated with immunoSEQ multiplex PCR, while TCRdb's copy carries only in-frame clones and drops some. Of roughly 100,000 clones listed, 75% to 80% are singletons. Sequenced sample: PBMCs. The receptors here all came from a male donor in good health and CMV-seropositive.

The V call is TRBV6-1, the J call TRBJ2-7; tentatively, D is TRBD1 (5 bases). The V end was cut by 4 bases, the J end by 3 bases, with 10 bases between. CDR1 is MNHNS, CDR2 SASEGT, per germline. The CDR3 is 13 residues long. The CDR3 loop is CASSAGRRYEQYF. CDR3 in DNA: TGTGCCAGCAGTGCAGGGCGCCGCTACGAGCAGTACTTC.

The chain recombines TRBV9 with TRBJ2-3; possibly TRBD2 for D (6 bases). The length of the CDR3 is 14 residues. The V gene lost 0 bases and the J gene lost 4 bases, with 9 bases spanning the gap. CDR1 is SGDLS and CDR2 is YYNGEE in the germline V gene. CDR3 protein: CASSVAGDADTQYF. The CDR3 DNA sequence: TGTGCCAGCAGCGTAGCGGGAGACGCAGATACGCAGTATTTT.

This clone was recorded a few times. The chain links TRBV2 to TRBJ2-7; TRBD2 agrees at 13 bases. Germline V gene lookup returns CDR1 SNHLY and CDR2 FYNNEI. V gave up 8 bases and J gave up 13 bases; unmatched junction bases: 8. The CDR3 sequence is 12 residues long. The DNA for the CDR3 is TGTGCCAGCCAGGGACTAGCGGGGCTTTATTACTTC. It translates to CASQGLAGLYYF.

Worth noting for this clone: Distinct nucleotide sequences in the sample also encode this CDR3. The V gene is TRBV28, the J gene TRBJ2-5; the match to TRBD2 covers 8 bases. The junction had 9 bases not matched to a gene; V was cut back by 4 bases and J by 5 bases. Germline V gives CDR1 MDHEN, CDR2 SYDVKM. This CDR3 region has 15 residues. CDR3 region: CASSSSGRAGETQYF. CDR3 in DNA: TGTGCCAGCAGTTCGAGCGGGAGAGCGGGGGAGACCCAGTACTTC.

This clone was seen a single time. The chain has TRBV6-4 and TRBJ2-2; D is undetermined. The CDR3 loop spans 13 amino acids. The V and J ends lost 10 bases and 3 bases respectively, with 12 bases between them. Germline V CDR1 and CDR2: MRHNA, SNTAGT. In DNA form, the CDR3 reads TGTGCCACCGCCCCTACCTACACCGGGGAGCTGTTTTTT. Amino acids: CATAPTYTGELFF.

The chain uses TRBV19 and TRBJ2-1; 14 nucleotides align to TRBD2. The CDR3 runs 19 residues. Trimming at V came to 5 bases and at J to 0 bases, leaving 9 bases not matched to a gene. Germline V CDR1 and CDR2: LNHDA, SQIVND (reference sequence). Written as DNA, the CDR3 is TGTGCCAGTAGTGGAGGGACTAGCGGGAGAGAGGGCTCCTACAATGAGCAGTTCTTC. Amino acids: CASSGGTSGREGSYNEQFF.

V is TRBV6-5 and J is TRBJ2-2; 8 bases fit TRBD2. The CDR3 is 13 residues long. V shed 6 bases and J 8 bases; nucleotides not matched to a gene: 5. Germline V CDR1 and CDR2: MNHEY, SVGAGI. CDR3 residues: CASRQRGGGELFF. DNA for the CDR3: TGTGCCAGCAGACAACGGGGGGGTGGGGAGCTGTTTTTT.

V usage is TRBV5-6 and J usage is TRBJ1-2; weak D call: TRBD1 (5 bases). CDR1 and CDR2 from the germline V gene are SGHDT and YYEEEE. CDR3 size: 13 residues. The germline V and J ends were trimmed by 0 bases and 8 bases, with 11 bases remaining between them. The CDR3 DNA is TGTGCCAGCAGCTTGGGCTGGAGGGACGGCTACACCTTC. It codes for CASSLGWRDGYTF. Variable domain in full (rest from reference TRBV5-6 and TRBJ1-2): DAGVTQSPTHLIKTRGQQVTLRCSPKSGHDTVSWYQQALGQGPQFIFQYYEEEERQRGNFPDRFSGHQFPNYSSELNVNALLLGDSALYLCASSLGWRDGYTFGSGTRLTVV.

The V and J genes are TRBV28 and TRBJ1-1; TRBD1 matches at 7 bases. This CDR3 is 13 amino acids long. Germline lookup yields CDR1 MDHEN and CDR2 SYDVKM. V gave up 2 bases and J gave up 8 bases; unmatched junction bases: 5. DNA for the CDR3: TGTGCCAGCAGTTTAACGAACAGGGGAGAAGCTTTCTTT. The encoded protein is CASSLTNRGEAFF.

This sequence joins TRBV2 and TRBJ2-3; unclear D gene. Trimming left V 11 bases short and J 8 bases short, with 11 bases between. This CDR3 contains 10 residues. Germline CDR1 and CDR2: SNHLY and FYNNEI. The CDR3 sequence: CASWRGTQYF. CDR3 DNA sequence: TGTGCCTCTTGGCGAGGTACGCAGTATTTT.

The rearrangement joins TRBV28 to TRBJ2-6; D is unresolved. V was cut by 3 bases and J by 4 bases, with 10 bases left in between. There are 15 residues in the CDR3. The germline V gene has CDR1 MDHEN and CDR2 SYDVKM. The CDR3 region has the DNA TGTGCCAGCAGTTTGTACAACCCCGGGGCCAACGTCCTGACTTTC. It yields the protein CASSLYNPGANVLTF.

The chain links TRBV18 to TRBJ2-1, with TRBD2 identical over 9 bases. Germline lookup yields CDR1 KGHSH and CDR2 LQKENI. V gave up 5 bases and J gave up 9 bases; unmatched junction bases: 14. The CDR3 consists of 16 residues. The CDR3 protein is CASSSSAASGALEQFF. The CDR3 DNA sequence: TGTGCCAGCTCATCCTCGGCTGCTAGCGGGGCCCTTGAGCAGTTCTTC.

V and J are TRBV14 and TRBJ2-1; tentative D call: TRBD2 (6 bases). Germline CDR1 SGHDN, CDR2 FVKESK. V gave up 1 base and J gave up 12 bases, with 10 bases separating them. The length of the CDR3 is 12 residues. The CDR3 sequence is CASSQGGRGQFF. The CDR3 DNA reads as TGTGCCAGCAGCCAAGGTGGGCGGGGGCAGTTCTTC.

The V gene is TRBV7-2, the J gene TRBJ2-1; TRBD1 matches at 10 bases. The germline V gene has CDR1 SGHTA and CDR2 FQGNSA. The V and J ends lost 7 bases and 8 bases, in that order; junction bases with no gene match: 8. This CDR3 contains 14 residues. CDR3 in amino acids: CASTLPGQGDEQFF. In nucleotides, the CDR3 is TGTGCCAGCACCCTGCCAGGACAGGGGGATGAGCAGTTCTTC.

Written as DNA, the CDR3 is TGTGCCAGCAGGACTTCGACAGGGGGCAGGCCTGAAGCTTTCTTT. It encodes CASRTSTGGRPEAFF. The chain is built from TRBV28 and TRBJ1-1; 10 bases line up with TRBD1. CDR3 length: 15 amino acids. CDR1 and CDR2 (germline): MDHEN, SYDVKM. The V and J ends lost 6 bases and 6 bases, in that order; junction bases with no gene match: 10.

This rearrangement joins TRBV27 to TRBJ2-1, with D maybe TRBD2 (6 bases). The CDR3 has 14 amino acids. Germline V CDR1 and CDR2: MNHEY, SMNVEV (reference sequence). V dropped 0 bases and J dropped 7 bases, with 10 bases sitting between them. Here the CDR3 reads CASSLSRGWNEQFF. The CDR3 DNA reads as TGTGCCAGCAGTTTATCCCGGGGGTGGAATGAGCAGTTCTTC.

The rearrangement joins TRBV10-3 to TRBJ2-3; 9 bases align to TRBD2. The CDR3 spans 14 residues. The V segment lost 2 bases and the J segment 8 bases; nucleotides outside the gene matches: 5. CDR1 ENHRY and CDR2 SYGVKD come from the germline V gene. The CDR3 here is CAISEASGIGTQYF. The CDR3 DNA follows: TGTGCCATCAGTGAGGCTAGCGGGATAGGTACGCAGTATTTT.

The V call is TRBV18, the J call TRBJ2-2; 9 nucleotides line up with TRBD2. The V gene end was trimmed by 0 bases and the J gene end by 5 bases; junction bases not matched to a gene: 4. CDR1 and CDR2 (germline): KGHSH, LQKENI. The CDR3 loop spans 16 amino acids. CDR3 DNA sequence: TGTGCCAGCTCACCACCTAGCGGGAGAGGTACCGGGGAGCTGTTTTTT. Amino acids: CASSPPSGRGTGELFF.

The V and J genes are TRBV7-2 and TRBJ2-7; D not resolved. The germline V gene encodes CDR1 SGHTA and CDR2 FQGNSA. The CDR3 extends over 12 amino acids. The V gene lost 8 bases and the J gene lost 2 bases, with 10 bases spanning the gap. The CDR3: CASGSPTYEQYF. The CDR3 region has the DNA TGTGCCAGCGGTAGCCCTACCTACGAGCAGTACTTC.

J is TRBJ1-2 and V is TRBV2, with D unclear. The CDR3 is made up of 15 amino acids. Germline V gene lookup returns CDR1 SNHLY and CDR2 FYNNEI. Trimming removed 6 bases from V and 0 bases from J, with 14 bases in between. CDR3 sequence (DNA): TGTGCCAGCAGACCCAGGACGGGAGCTAACTATGGCTACACCTTC. Translated, it gives CASRPRTGANYGYTF.

This clone appeared a few times. The chain combines TRBV4-1 with TRBJ2-3, with a possible D match to TRBD1 (6 bases). Per the germline V gene, CDR1 is MGHRA and CDR2 is YSYEKL. This CDR3 has 14 residues. The ends were cut back, 0 bases at V and 7 bases at J, with 11 bases in the middle. DNA of the CDR3: TGCGCCAGCAGCCAAGAGACAGGCATTCATACGCAGTATTTT. Translated, it gives CASSQETGIHTQYF.

This rearrangement joins TRBV28 to TRBJ2-7; perhaps TRBD1 as D (5 bases). V was pared by 3 bases and J by 0 bases, with 15 bases between. This CDR3 contains 16 residues. Germline CDR1 reads MDHEN; CDR2 reads SYDVKM. CDR3 sequence: CASSLYYDSTSYEQYF. As DNA, the CDR3 is TGTGCCAGCAGTTTGTATTACGACAGCACCTCCTACGAGCAGTACTTC.

This chain joins TRBV11-2 and TRBJ1-2, with D tentatively TRBD1 (5 bases). The CDR3 consists of 14 residues. Germline-derived CDR1 and CDR2 are SGHAT and FQNNGV. V lost 5 bases and J 3 bases, leaving 13 bases between the germline ends. The CDR3 reads CASSLRGEDYGYTF. In nucleotides, the CDR3 is TGTGCCAGCAGCCTCCGGGGGGAGGACTATGGCTACACCTTC. The full variable domain, rest sourced from reference TRBV11-2 and TRBJ1-2, is EAGVAQSPRYKIIEKRQSVAFWCNPISGHATLYWYQQILGQGPKLLIQFQNNGVVDDSQLPKDRFSAERLKGVDSTLKIQPAKLEDSAVYLCASSLRGEDYGYTFGSGTRLTVV.

The sample holds one count of this clone. V and J are TRBV7-9 and TRBJ1-4; 8 bases are shared with TRBD1. V dropped 4 bases and J dropped 6; count of bases not matched to a gene: 7. The CDR3 is 15 residues long. Germline-derived CDR1 and CDR2 are SEHNR and FQNEAQ (reference sequence). CDR3 DNA: TGTGCCAGCAGCTCTCGGACAGGGAAGGATGAAAAACTGTTTTTT. Its translation: CASSSRTGKDEKLFF.

Only a few counts were recorded for this clone. The CDR3 region has the DNA TGCGCCAGCAGCACGAACGGGCCGGGACAGGGTAATGAAAAACTGTTTTTT. Protein sequence: CASSTNGPGQGNEKLFF. The V gene is TRBV4-1, the J gene TRBJ1-4, with TRBD1 matching 9 bases. The CDR3 has 17 amino acids. V gave up 5 bases and J gave up 4 bases; unmatched junction bases: 11. Per germline, CDR1 MGHRA and CDR2 YSYEKL.

The chain links TRBV18 to TRBJ2-5; D gene ambiguous. The CDR3 runs 13 residues. The V gene lost 3 bases and the J gene lost 5 bases, with 10 bases spanning the gap. Germline V gene data show CDR1 as KGHSH and CDR2 as LQKENI. CDR3 nucleotide sequence: TGTGCCAGCTCACCGGGCTCCCGGGAGACCCAGTACTTC. Its protein product is CASSPGSRETQYF. The entire variable domain, with the rest obtained from reference TRBV18 and TRBJ2-5, is as follows: NAGVMQNPRHLVRRRGQEARLRCSPMKGHSHVYWYRQLPEEGLKFMVYLQKENIIDESGMPKERFSAEFPKEGPSILRIQQVVRGDSAAYFCASSPGSRETQYFGPGTRLLVL.

The CDR3 DNA is TGTGCCAGCAGCCCCCGACAGACGGGGAACACTGAAGCTTTCTTT. Translating it yields CASSPRQTGNTEAFF. The chain combines TRBV27 with TRBJ1-1; D may be TRBD1 (5 bases). Germline CDR1 reads MNHEY; CDR2 reads SMNVEV (reference sequence). The V end was cut by 6 bases, the J end by 1 base, with 15 bases between. CDR3 length: 15 residues.

With regard to this clone: Germline is not matched at one junction end, which may reflect a read error. The same CDR3 is also encoded by other DNA sequences in this sample. The chain couples TRBV7-3 to TRBJ2-3; TRBD1 might be the D (5 bases). The CDR3 extends over 13 amino acids. Germline V gene data show CDR1 as SGHTA and CDR2 as FQGTGA. DNA of the CDR3: TGCGCCAGCAGCTCAGGGAGCACAGATACGCAGTATTTT. Encoded protein: CASSSGSTDTQYF.